The 15 T cell receptor beta chains listed next were all sequenced from one sample in a study of cytomegalovirus exposure and HLA in healthy donors. 60 Vbeta and 13 Jbeta primers were used in PCR. Generated by immunoSEQ multiplex PCR, the TCRdb table keeps only in-frame clones and is missing some. Among around 180,000 clones listed, around four fifths were seen once. The material sequenced was PBMCs. Receptors were obtained from a woman aged 50 to 60 in good health and CMV-seropositive.

The rearrangement links TRBV5-4 to TRBJ2-1; possible D gene TRBD2, 6 bases. CDR1 is SGHNT, CDR2 YYREEE, per germline (reference sequence). The CDR3 contains 15 residues. V was trimmed by 1 base and J by 9 bases, leaving 17 bases between them. This CDR3 is CASSLWDSGISEQFF. The CDR3 DNA follows: TGTGCCAGCAGCTTGTGGGACTCAGGGATAAGTGAGCAGTTCTTC.

V and J are TRBV4-1 and TRBJ2-4; 14 bases are shared with TRBD2. With 5 bases clipped from V and 1 base from J, the junction kept 7 bases outside the gene matches. CDR3 size: 18 residues. The germline gives CDR1 MGHRA, CDR2 YSYEKL. As DNA, the CDR3 is TGCGCCAGCAGCTTTGGACTAGCGGGGGGATACGCCAAAAACATTCAGTACTTC. It encodes CASSFGLAGGYAKNIQYF.

The chain recombines TRBV10-3 with TRBJ2-3; 9 bases align to TRBD2. The CDR3 consists of 15 residues. Germline CDR1 reads ENHRY; CDR2 reads SYGVKD. Trimming took 6 bases from V and 2 from J; bases not matched to a gene: 6. The CDR3 reads CAISLSGGLTDTQYF. DNA of the CDR3: TGTGCCATCAGCCTTAGCGGGGGACTCACAGATACGCAGTATTTT.

This clone was picked up one time. The genes are TRBV27 and TRBJ2-2; TRBD1 might be the D (6 bases). Trimming shortened V by 2 bases and J by 4 bases, and 11 bases separated the two germline ends. The CDR3 sequence is 15 residues long. From germline, CDR1 is MNHEY and CDR2 SMNVEV (reference sequence). Written as DNA, the CDR3 is TGTGCCAGCAGTTTAGGCAGGGGTGGCACCGGGGAGCTGTTTTTT. Its protein product is CASSLGRGGTGELFF.

The chain has TRBV18 and TRBJ1-6; D gene ambiguous. This CDR3 contains 15 residues. CDR1 and CDR2 (germline): KGHSH, LQKENI. V lost 2 bases, J lost 2 bases, and 7 bases lay in between. CDR3 nucleotides: TGTGCCAGCTCACCAGGGCAGGCCTATAATTCACCCCTCCACTTT. This sequence encodes CASSPGQAYNSPLHF. The full variable domain, completed using reference TRBV18 and TRBJ1-6, is NAGVMQNPRHLVRRRGQEARLRCSPMKGHSHVYWYRQLPEEGLKFMVYLQKENIIDESGMPKERFSAEFPKEGPSILRIQQVVRGDSAAYFCASSPGQAYNSPLHFGNGTRLTVT.

The chain recombines TRBV21-1 with TRBJ1-5; the table's D call, TRBD1, was not checked against the DNA. TRBV21-1 is given as a pseudogene. There are 19 residues in the CDR3. CDR3 bases: TGTGCCAGCAGCAAAGTGTCGCGGACAGGGCCCTGTAGCAATCAGCCCCAGCATTTT. It translates to CASSKVSRTGPCSNQPQHF.

The chain has TRBV19 and TRBJ1-4, with D possibly TRBD1 on 5 matching bases. Germline V lookup: CDR1 LNHDA, CDR2 SQIVND (reference sequence). Trimming stripped 6 bases from V and 0 bases from J, with 8 bases between. This CDR3 has 14 residues. The DNA for the CDR3 is TGTGCCAGTAGGCCGACAGCAACTAATGAAAAACTGTTTTTT. This translates into CASRPTATNEKLFF.

The chain carries TRBV12-5 and TRBJ1-2; tentatively, D is TRBD1 (6 bases). Germline V lookup: CDR1 LGHNT, CDR2 FRNRAP. V was clipped by 6 bases and J by 0 bases, with 14 bases between them. This CDR3 spans 15 amino acids. CDR3 nucleotide sequence: TGTGCTAGTGGCATAGGGGGTCGATCTAACTATGGCTACACCTTC. Translating gives CASGIGGRSNYGYTF.

The chain employs TRBV29-1 and TRBJ1-1; no definite D call. Between the trimmed V and J ends, which lost 0 bases and 0 bases, there was a span of 11 bases. The CDR3 is 15 residues long. Germline V CDR1 and CDR2: SQVTM, ANQGSEA. The CDR3 protein is CSVEDGGRMNTEAFF. The CDR3 DNA reads TGCAGCGTTGAAGACGGTGGCAGGATGAACACTGAAGCTTTCTTT.

V gene TRBV10-3 combines with J gene TRBJ2-2, with a tentative D call TRBD1 (5 bases). This CDR3 is 15 amino acids long. The germline V gene encodes CDR1 ENHRY and CDR2 SYGVKD. V lost 6 bases and J 1 base, leaving 12 bases between the germline ends. The CDR3 protein is CAIRITDRNTGELFF. The CDR3 coding sequence is TGTGCCATCAGGATAACCGACAGGAACACCGGGGAGCTGTTTTTT.

J is TRBJ2-5 and V is TRBV7-9; TRBD2 agrees at 11 bases. V shed 2 bases and J 2 bases; nucleotides not matched to a gene: 1. The CDR3 runs 15 residues. The germline V gene encodes CDR1 SEHNR and CDR2 FQNEAQ (reference sequence). CDR3 residues: CASSLTSGGQETQYF. The CDR3 DNA is TGTGCCAGCAGCTTAACTAGCGGGGGACAAGAGACCCAGTACTTC.

This chain joins TRBV30 and TRBJ1-2; 7 bases align to TRBD1. The germline gives CDR1 GTSNPN, CDR2 SVGIG (reference sequence). This CDR3 is 14 amino acids long. Germline trimming cut 3 bases from V and 2 bases from J; bases unmatched to any gene: 6. The CDR3 DNA reads as TGTGCCTGGAGGGGACAGAATACGAACTATGGCTACACCTTC. This gives the protein CAWRGQNTNYGYTF.

The chain couples TRBV6-1 to TRBJ1-5, with D hard to call. Germline assignment: CDR1 MNHNS and CDR2 SASEGT. V shed 4 bases and J shed 0 bases, with 7 bases lying between them. The CDR3 is made up of 14 amino acids. DNA for the CDR3: TGTGCCAGCAGTGGGCAGATTAGCAATCAGCCCCAGCATTTT. As protein: CASSGQISNQPQHF.

The chain uses TRBV11-2 and TRBJ2-3, with 11 bases that match TRBD2. V dropped 5 bases and J dropped 7; count of bases not matched to a gene: 14. This CDR3 has 17 amino acids. The germline V gene has CDR1 SGHAT and CDR2 FQNNGV. The CDR3 loop reads CASSPAGWLAGGYTQYF. CDR3 DNA sequence: TGTGCCAGCAGCCCCGCGGGATGGCTAGCGGGGGGCTATACGCAGTATTTT.

The genes are TRBV12-2 and TRBJ2-2; the table's TRBD1 call for D was not verified on the DNA. TRBV12-2 is termed a pseudogene. The CDR3 contains 16 residues. Here the CDR3 reads CASRLSRDRGAGELFF. CDR3 in DNA: TGTGCAAGTCGCTTGTCCCGGGACAGGGGAGCCGGGGAGCTGTTTTTT.